The 27 T cell receptor beta chains given below trace back to one sample, sequenced in a study of blood T cells in healthy people across ages (dated by TCRdb to between 2014 and 2016). Libraries were built with 5' RACE. The run used an Illumina HiSeq 2500. A second about 7 to 11 cycle PCR used a sample-barcoded 5' primer and a J-beta primer mix. Clones were called with MiXCR by TCRdb after fastp trimmed the public reads at Q25, and only in-frame beta chains were retained. All rows with the same CDR3 protein become a single entry with the most common DNA and genes. The sample has approximately 760,000 distinct CDR3 sequences on record, 20% to 25% of them singletons. Clones ranked in the top ten supply under 9.5% of the sample. The sample also formed part of further work on T cells of mothers and their children.

The material sequenced was blood. The origin of the receptors is a boy between 10 and 17 years old in good health.

CDR3 residues: CAISESTDEQFF. CDR3 coding DNA: TGTGCCATCAGTGAGTCGACGGACGAGCAGTTCTTC. The gene calls are TRBV10-3 and TRBJ2-5; D unresolved. The J call is doubtful: the DNA matches TRBJ2-1 better. Germline assignment: CDR1 ENHRY and CDR2 SYGVKD. This CDR3 is 12 amino acids long.

J is TRBJ1-5 and V is TRBV10-3; TRBD1 matches 7 bases. There are 17 residues in the CDR3. Losses at the gene ends were 2 bases for V and 2 bases for J; bases not matched to a gene: 9. From germline, CDR1 is ENHRY and CDR2 SYGVKD. CDR3 DNA: TGTGCCATCAGTGAGCCGGGTACAGGGGTCGGCAATCAGCCCCAGCATTTT. Its protein product is CAISEPGTGVGNQPQHF.

CDR3 residues: CASSLVVDGSNEQFF. CDR3 nucleotide sequence: TGTGCCAGCAGCTTAGTTGTTGACGGAAGCAATGAGCAGTTCTTC. The V and J genes are TRBV11-2 and TRBJ2-5, with D unclear. Judging by the DNA end, TRBJ2-1 fits better; the J call may be wrong. This CDR3 region has 15 residues. Germline-derived CDR1 and CDR2 are SGHAT and FQNNGV.

This clonotype was seen ten or more times. The chain couples TRBV24-1 to TRBJ2-3, with D perhaps matching TRBD2 (6 bases). The CDR3 runs to 13 residues. Germline CDR1 is KGHDR and CDR2 is SFDVKD. Trimming removed 7 bases from V and 4 bases from J, with 11 bases in between. The CDR3 reads CATRGLLSDTQYF. In DNA, the CDR3 is TGTGCCACCAGGGGACTCCTATCAGATACGCAGTATTTT.

The CDR3 bases are TGTGCCAGCAGCTTAAGCGGGGGGGAATCCTACAATGAGCAGTTCTTC. It translates to CASSLSGGESYNEQFF. The J gene is TRBJ2-1, the V gene TRBV7-3, with TRBD2 matching over 9 bases. This CDR3 comprises 16 residues. The germline V gene encodes CDR1 SGHTA and CDR2 FQGTGA. V shed 1 base and J 1 base; nucleotides not matched to a gene: 2.

This clonotype has more than one count but fewer than ten. This chain connects TRBV28 to TRBJ2-5, with 7 bases lining up with TRBD1. Germline assignment: CDR1 MDHEN and CDR2 SYDVKM. The CDR3 has 16 amino acids. The V and J ends lost 5 bases and 2 bases, in that order; junction bases with no gene match: 11. CDR3 coding DNA: TGTGCCAGCAGTGCCTTCGGGACAGCAGATCAAGAGACCCAGTACTTC. This codes for CASSAFGTADQETQYF. Full variable domain (rest looked up from reference TRBV28 and TRBJ2-5): DVKVTQSSRYLVKRTGEKVFLECVQDMDHENMFWYRQDPGLGLRLIYFSYDVKMKEKGDIPEGYSVSREKKERFSLILESASTNQTSMYLCASSAFGTADQETQYFGPGTRLLVL.

The chain couples TRBV12-3 or TRBV12-4 to TRBJ2-5; TRBD2 matches at 8 bases. The CDR3 spans 18 residues. Trimming cost V 3 bases and J 2 bases; bases outside gene matches: 14. The DNA for the CDR3 is TGTGCCAGCAGTTTCTGGAGCATTAATAGCGGGGAACAAGAGACCCAGTACTTC. Protein: CASSFWSINSGEQETQYF.

The chain recombines TRBV27 with TRBJ1-1, with D unresolved. With 5 bases removed from V and 0 bases from J, the gap between germline ends came to 13 bases. The CDR3 has 15 residues. Germline CDR1 reads MNHEY; CDR2 reads SMNVEV (reference sequence). The CDR3 loop is CASSISILMNTEAFF. CDR3 sequence (DNA): TGTGCCAGCAGTATTTCAATCCTCATGAACACTGAAGCTTTCTTT.

This clonotype was seen more than once but under ten times. The chain links TRBV5-1 to TRBJ2-7, with 7 bases matching TRBD1. The ends lost 0 bases at V and 4 bases at J; junction bases unmatched: 10. Germline V gene lookup returns CDR1 SGHRS and CDR2 YFSETQ. The CDR3 totals 16 residues. The CDR3 DNA reads TGCGCCAGCAGCTTGGGACAGGGCCTTTCCACGTACGAGCAGTACTTC. Its translation is CASSLGQGLSTYEQYF.

This clonotype was found a few times. V usage is TRBV11-2 and J usage is TRBJ2-7, with no clear D. Germline CDR1 and CDR2: SGHAT and FQNNGV. V shed 1 base and J shed 2 bases, with 6 bases lying between them. This CDR3 comprises 13 residues. The CDR3 loop reads CASSLVPTYEQYF. Here the CDR3 DNA reads TGTGCCAGCAGCTTAGTACCGACCTACGAGCAGTACTTC.

The J gene is TRBJ2-1, the V gene TRBV20-1; TRBD1 agrees at 10 bases. The CDR3 covers 13 residues. Trimming at V came to 6 bases and at J to 4 bases, leaving 3 bases not matched to a gene. From germline, CDR1 is DFQATT and CDR2 SNEGSKA (reference sequence). CDR3 protein: CSAGDRGYNEQFF. For the CDR3, the DNA is TGCAGTGCCGGGGACAGGGGATACAATGAGCAGTTCTTC.

This chain uses TRBV12-3 or TRBV12-4 with TRBJ1-2; 9 bases agree with TRBD1. The CDR3 loop spans 14 amino acids. Trimming took 5 bases from V and 6 from J; bases not matched to a gene: 7. This CDR3 reads CASSTGGRLNGYTF. The CDR3 bases are TGTGCCAGCAGTACAGGGGGCCGACTGAATGGCTACACCTTC.

This clonotype was picked up a small number of times. V usage is TRBV7-9 and J usage is TRBJ1-1; 9 bases match TRBD1. The CDR3 covers 16 residues. Germline trimming cut 6 bases from V and 3 bases from J; bases unmatched to any gene: 11. Germline CDR1 and CDR2: SEHNR and FQNEAQ (reference sequence). CDR3 residues: CASSLSFRDRDTEAFF. Here the CDR3 DNA reads TGTGCCAGCAGTCTTTCTTTTCGGGACAGGGACACTGAAGCTTTCTTT.

This clonotype was observed a few times. The rearrangement links TRBV11-3 to TRBJ2-5, with 7 bases fitting TRBD2. J was trimmed by 5 bases and V by 1 base; bases with no gene match: 10. The CDR3 has 16 residues. Germline V gene data show CDR1 as SGHNT and CDR2 as YENEEA. CDR3: CASSLVAATGRETQYF. The CDR3 coding sequence is TGTGCCAGCAGCTTAGTCGCGGCAACCGGGAGGGAGACCCAGTACTTC. The variable domain in full, completed from reference TRBV11-3 and TRBJ2-5, reads EAGVVQSPRYKIIEKKQPVAFWCNPISGHNTLYWYLQNLGQGPELLIRYENEEAVDDSQLPKDRFSAERLKGVDSTLKIQPAELGDSAVYLCASSLVAATGRETQYFGPGTRLLVL.

This chain uses TRBV12-3 or TRBV12-4 with TRBJ2-3, with D possibly matching TRBD2 (6 bases). This CDR3 comprises 16 residues. The V end was cut by 0 bases, the J end by 0 bases, with 10 bases between. CDR3 coding DNA: TGTGCCAGCAGTTTAGCCGGGACTCAAAGCACAGATACGCAGTATTTT. Protein sequence: CASSLAGTQSTDTQYF.

This chain uses TRBV19 with TRBJ2-3; D call uncertain. Germline CDR1 LNHDA, CDR2 SQIVND (reference sequence). The CDR3 covers 13 residues. Trimming removed 3 bases from V and 2 bases from J, with 6 bases in between. CDR3 coding DNA: TGTGCCAGTAGTATTTTAGACACAGATACGCAGTATTTT. This translates into CASSILDTDTQYF.

In its sample, this clonotype was seen a few times. This sequence joins TRBV7-9 and TRBJ2-4, with 8 bases fitting TRBD1. CDR1 is SEHNR, CDR2 FQNEAQ, per germline (reference sequence). The CDR3 runs to 16 residues. J was trimmed by 3 bases and V by 5 bases; bases with no gene match: 9. The CDR3 sequence: CASSALQTGVKNIQYF. CDR3 DNA sequence: TGTGCCAGCAGCGCACTCCAGACAGGGGTCAAAAACATTCAGTACTTC.

The rearrangement links TRBV18 to TRBJ2-5, with TRBD2 matching over 7 bases. V lost 2 bases to trimming and J lost 3 bases; unmatched junction nucleotides: 6. The CDR3 spans 15 residues. CDR1 and CDR2 (germline): KGHSH, LQKENI. CDR3 bases: TGTGCCAGCTCACCAAGAATGGCGGGAGAAGAGACCCAGTACTTC. Protein: CASSPRMAGEETQYF.

This rearrangement joins TRBV14 to TRBJ1-3; the D is unclear. The V gene's germline CDR1 is SGHDN and CDR2 FVKESK. Trimming removed 4 bases at V and 0 bases at J, with 13 bases between. The CDR3 contains 16 residues. The CDR3 region is CASSRSGTFSGNTIYF. CDR3 nucleotides: TGTGCCAGCAGCCGCAGCGGTACGTTCTCTGGAAACACCATATATTTT. Full variable domain (rest looked up from reference TRBV14 and TRBJ1-3): EAGVTQFPSHSVIEKGQTVTLRCDPISGHDNLYWYRRVMGKEIKFLLHFVKESKQDESGMPNNRFLAERTGGTYSTLKVQPAELEDSGVYFCASSRSGTFSGNTIYFGEGSWLTVV.

V usage is TRBV29-1 and J usage is TRBJ1-5; no clear D. Trimming cost V 4 bases and J 0 bases, with 7 bases left between them. The germline gives CDR1 SQVTM, CDR2 ANQGSEA. The CDR3 loop spans 13 amino acids. CDR3 sequence reads: CSVGGNSNQPQHF. For the CDR3, the DNA is TGCAGCGTTGGGGGTAATAGCAATCAGCCCCAGCATTTT.

The V call is TRBV12-3 or TRBV12-4, the J call TRBJ1-2; the match to TRBD1 covers 8 bases. The CDR3 is 14 amino acids. The junction had 9 bases not matched to a gene; V was cut back by 6 bases and J by 6 bases. CDR3: CASSQTGEGNGYTF. Written as DNA, the CDR3 is TGTGCCAGCAGCCAGACAGGGGAAGGGAATGGCTACACCTTC.

This clonotype was counted only a few times. This chain uses TRBV15 with TRBJ1-4; D is ambiguous. The germline V gene encodes CDR1 LNHNV and CDR2 YYDKDF (reference sequence). V gave up 0 bases and J gave up 10 bases, with 12 bases separating them. The CDR3 length is 14 residues. The CDR3 region is CATSRDRSSRKLFF. The DNA of the CDR3 is TGTGCCACCAGCAGAGATCGGAGTTCGCGAAAACTGTTTTTT.

This clonotype was seen repeatedly, ten times or more. At one of its ends the junction is not consistent with the germline gene, which may arise from a read error. This chain uses TRBV5-1 with TRBJ2-5; no firm D call. The germline V gene encodes CDR1 SGHRS and CDR2 YFSETQ. The CDR3 is 11 amino acids. The CDR3 loop reads CASRYQETQYF. CDR3 nucleotide sequence: TGTGCCAGCAGGTACCAAGAGACCCAGTACTTC.

J is TRBJ2-5 and V is TRBV28, with 12 bases fitting TRBD2. CDR3 length: 16 residues. CDR1 MDHEN and CDR2 SYDVKM come from the germline V gene. Germline trimming cut 1 base from V and 5 bases from J; bases unmatched to any gene: 5. CDR3 nucleotides: TGTGCCAGCAGTTTATTTTTGACTAGCGGGAGTGAGACCCAGTACTTC. It encodes CASSLFLTSGSETQYF.

This clonotype was recorded a few times. The V call is TRBV28, the J call TRBJ2-5, with 9 bases fitting TRBD1. The ends lost 3 bases at V and 5 bases at J; junction bases unmatched: 10. CDR3 length: 16 amino acids. The germline V gene has CDR1 MDHEN and CDR2 SYDVKM. The DNA of the CDR3 is TGTGCCAGCAGTTTCTTCGGGACAGGGCAGGAGGAGACCCAGTACTTC. Protein sequence: CASSFFGTGQEETQYF. Supplemented by reference TRBV28 and TRBJ2-5, the full variable domain reads DVKVTQSSRYLVKRTGEKVFLECVQDMDHENMFWYRQDPGLGLRLIYFSYDVKMKEKGDIPEGYSVSREKKERFSLILESASTNQTSMYLCASSFFGTGQEETQYFGPGTRLLVL.

The rearrangement uses TRBV6-6 and TRBJ1-5; D is ambiguous. The germline gives CDR1 MNHNY, CDR2 SVGAGI (reference sequence). With 8 bases removed from V and 5 bases from J, the gap between germline ends came to 13 bases. The CDR3 runs to 13 residues. CDR3 nucleotide sequence: TGTGCCAGCCGACCTTTCGGAGATCAGCCCCAGCATTTT. This gives the protein CASRPFGDQPQHF.

Only a few counts were recorded for this clonotype. This rearrangement joins TRBV6-6 to TRBJ2-3; D not certain. Per the germline V gene, CDR1 is MNHNY and CDR2 is SVGAGI (reference sequence). V was pared by 0 bases and J by 2 bases, with 9 bases between. The CDR3 has 15 amino acids. CDR3 nucleotide sequence: TGTGCCAGCAGTTACTCGTCTGGATTCACAGATACGCAGTATTTT. It yields the protein CASSYSSGFTDTQYF.